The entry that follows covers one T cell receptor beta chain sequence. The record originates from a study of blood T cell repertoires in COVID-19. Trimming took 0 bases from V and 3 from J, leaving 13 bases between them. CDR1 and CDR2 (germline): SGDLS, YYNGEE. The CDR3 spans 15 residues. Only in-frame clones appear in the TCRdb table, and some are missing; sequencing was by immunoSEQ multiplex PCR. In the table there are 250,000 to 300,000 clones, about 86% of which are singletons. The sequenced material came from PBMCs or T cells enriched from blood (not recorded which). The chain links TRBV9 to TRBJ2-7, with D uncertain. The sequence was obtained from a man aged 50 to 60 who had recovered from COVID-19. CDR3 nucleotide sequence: TGTGCCAGCAGCGTAGGGTCAGTTATCAACTACGAGCAGTACTTC. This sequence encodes CASSVGSVINYEQYF.